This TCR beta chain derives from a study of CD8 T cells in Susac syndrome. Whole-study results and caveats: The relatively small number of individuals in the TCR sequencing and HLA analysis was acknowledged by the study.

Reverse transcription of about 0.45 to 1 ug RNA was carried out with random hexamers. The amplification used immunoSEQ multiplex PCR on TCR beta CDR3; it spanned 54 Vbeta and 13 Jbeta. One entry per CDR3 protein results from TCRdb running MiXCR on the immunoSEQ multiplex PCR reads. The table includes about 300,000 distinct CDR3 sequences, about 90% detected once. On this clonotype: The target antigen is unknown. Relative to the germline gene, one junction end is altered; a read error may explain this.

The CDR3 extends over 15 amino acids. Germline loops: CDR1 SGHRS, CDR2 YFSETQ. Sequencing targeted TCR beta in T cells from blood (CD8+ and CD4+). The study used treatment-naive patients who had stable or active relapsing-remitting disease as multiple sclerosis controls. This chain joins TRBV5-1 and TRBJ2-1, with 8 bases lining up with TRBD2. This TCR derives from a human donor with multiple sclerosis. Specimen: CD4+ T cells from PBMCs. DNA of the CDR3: TGCGCCAGCACCTTGTTTAGCGGGACCTACAATGAGCAGTTCTTC. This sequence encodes CASTLFSGTYNEQFF.